The clone carrying this TCR beta chain was seen a single time. The data originate from a study of T cell changes during pregnancy in multiple sclerosis. The V gene's germline CDR1 is GTSNPN and CDR2 SVGIG (reference sequence). The CDR3 runs to 12 residues. V lost 5 bases and J lost 5, with 13 bases in between. Profiled with immunoSEQ multiplex PCR; TCRdb holds only in-frame clones, not every one. Among around 34,000 clones listed, just over 90% were seen once. The origin of this receptor is a female donor with multiple sclerosis, enrolled in a pregnancy study. Sequencing used CD8+ T cells from peripheral blood mononuclear cells, obtained before pregnancy. The chain couples TRBV30 to TRBJ2-7, with D possibly TRBD2 on 5 matching bases. The chain's CDR3 is CAWGPGTDEQYF. The DNA of the CDR3 is TGTGCCTGGGGGCCGGGAACCGACGAGCAGTACTTC.